The 3 T cell receptor beta chains presented below share a single source sample, sequenced in a study of blood T cell repertoires in COVID-19. Produced via immunoSEQ multiplex PCR; TCRdb's table is partial and in-frame only. Here the sample spans some 260,000 clones, roughly 87% being singletons. The sequencing sample was made of peripheral blood. The receptors derive from a woman under 40 with acute or convalescent COVID-19.

The V call is TRBV20-1, the J call TRBJ2-7; 8 bases are a match to TRBD2. The germline CDR1 and CDR2 sequences are DFQATT and SNEGSKA (reference sequence). The CDR3 is 13 residues long. With V trimmed by 3 bases and J by 3 bases, 4 bases remained unmatched. The CDR3 spells CSASLLAGYEQYF. CDR3 nucleotides: TGCAGTGCTAGTCTTCTAGCGGGCTACGAGCAGTACTTC.

This clone was observed once. The chain is built from TRBV2 and TRBJ1-5, with D possibly matching TRBD1 (6 bases). CDR3 length: 14 residues. V was pared by 0 bases and J by 8 bases, with 11 bases between. CDR1 and CDR2 from the germline V gene are SNHLY and FYNNEI. The CDR3 DNA is TGTGCCAGCAGTGAAGCCAGGGGCAAGGAGCCCCAGCATTTT. This encodes CASSEARGKEPQHF.

CDR3 protein: CASRRDTGELFF. In nucleotides, the CDR3 is TGTGCCAGCAGACGGGACACCGGGGAGCTGTTTTTT. The chain is built from TRBV25-1 and TRBJ2-2; D call uncertain. Trimming left V 6 bases short and J 3 bases short, with 5 bases between. This CDR3 contains 12 residues. Germline lookup yields CDR1 MGHDK and CDR2 SYGVNS.